This T cell receptor beta chain was obtained from a study of cytotoxic CD8 clonotypes in ibrutinib-treated CLL. With 5 bases clipped from V and 6 bases from J, the junction kept 15 bases outside the gene matches. The germline CDR1 and CDR2 sequences are SGHNT and YENEEA. The CDR3 loop spans 17 amino acids. Profiled with immunoSEQ multiplex PCR; TCRdb holds only in-frame clones, not every one. This table holds about 300,000 clones, about 72% found once. V is TRBV11-3 and J is TRBJ2-2, with 7 bases aligning to TRBD1. The TCR comes from a human donor with chronic lymphocytic leukemia. This material consisted of PBMCs, taken at disease progression, from a patient treated with ibrutinib. CDR3 in amino acids: CASSPPTGRGFPGELFF. CDR3 nucleotides: TGTGCCAGCAGCCCCCCGACAGGGAGAGGTTTTCCCGGGGAGCTGTTTTTT.